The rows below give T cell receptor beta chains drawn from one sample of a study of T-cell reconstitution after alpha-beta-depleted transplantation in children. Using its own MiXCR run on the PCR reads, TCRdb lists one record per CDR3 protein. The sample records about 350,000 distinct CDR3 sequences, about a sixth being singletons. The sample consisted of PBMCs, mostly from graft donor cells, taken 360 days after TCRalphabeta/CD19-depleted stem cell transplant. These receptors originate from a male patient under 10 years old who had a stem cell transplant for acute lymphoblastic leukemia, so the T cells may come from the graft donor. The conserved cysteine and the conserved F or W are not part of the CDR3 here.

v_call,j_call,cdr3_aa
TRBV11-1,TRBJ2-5,ASSLAPDFFGTGGEVDQETQY
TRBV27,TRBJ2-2,ASSLSGLAGTGELF
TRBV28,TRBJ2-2,ASSFLTGVTNTGELF
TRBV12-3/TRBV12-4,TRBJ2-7,ASSPSQGGSYEQY
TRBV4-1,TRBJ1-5,ASSQVPPGDINQPQH
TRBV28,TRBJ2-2,ASSPTSGRNTGELF
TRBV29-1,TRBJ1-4,SASHWEKLF
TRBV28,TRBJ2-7,ASSPDRGRMYEQY
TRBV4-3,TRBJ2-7,ASSPGYSSYEQY
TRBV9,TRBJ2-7,ASSVEAHPSYEQY
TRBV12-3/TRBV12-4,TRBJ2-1,ASRDGTRGPRSSYNEQF
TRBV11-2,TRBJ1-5,ASSLDISQPQH
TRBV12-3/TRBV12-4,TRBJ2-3,ASSLGHRVDTPY
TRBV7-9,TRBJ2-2,ASSLWRMVGELF
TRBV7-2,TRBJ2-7,ASSLLPGLDFEQY
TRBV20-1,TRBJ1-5,SASWTGSNQPQH
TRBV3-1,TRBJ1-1,ASSRDRGINTEAF
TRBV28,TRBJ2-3,ASSSERVTDTQY
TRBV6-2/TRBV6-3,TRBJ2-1,ASSLGGGINEQF
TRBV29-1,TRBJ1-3,SVDPSGGGNTIY
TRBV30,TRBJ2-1,AWSVGVAGSYNEQF
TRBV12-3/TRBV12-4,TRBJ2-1,ASSLIGLAEF